This T cell receptor (beta chain) is from a study of neurological immune-mediated disorders. General study findings and limits: Because no CDR3 amino acid sequences were shared across subjects by expanded clones, private repertoires were suggested in all groups. The level of TCR clonal expansion was highest in patients with HTLV-1-associated myelopathy and lowest in multiple sclerosis, where it fell below the level seen in healthy controls.

TCRdb reanalysed the 5' RACE reads using MiXCR and keeps one entry per CDR3 protein. The data show 25,000 to 35,000 distinct CDR3 sequences, around 1.5% seen once. Many counts were recorded for this clonotype. Its antigen is currently unknown. The V and J ends lost 1 base and 8 bases respectively, with 11 bases between them. The CDR3 spans 13 residues. The material sequenced was PBMCs. The origin of this receptor is a woman aged 25 to 39 with multiple sclerosis. The V gene is TRBV12-3 or TRBV12-4, the J gene TRBJ1-2; unclear D gene. The CDR3 reads CASSLEVLEGYTF. CDR3 in DNA: TGTGCCAGCAGTTTAGAGGTTTTGGAGGGCTACACCTTC.